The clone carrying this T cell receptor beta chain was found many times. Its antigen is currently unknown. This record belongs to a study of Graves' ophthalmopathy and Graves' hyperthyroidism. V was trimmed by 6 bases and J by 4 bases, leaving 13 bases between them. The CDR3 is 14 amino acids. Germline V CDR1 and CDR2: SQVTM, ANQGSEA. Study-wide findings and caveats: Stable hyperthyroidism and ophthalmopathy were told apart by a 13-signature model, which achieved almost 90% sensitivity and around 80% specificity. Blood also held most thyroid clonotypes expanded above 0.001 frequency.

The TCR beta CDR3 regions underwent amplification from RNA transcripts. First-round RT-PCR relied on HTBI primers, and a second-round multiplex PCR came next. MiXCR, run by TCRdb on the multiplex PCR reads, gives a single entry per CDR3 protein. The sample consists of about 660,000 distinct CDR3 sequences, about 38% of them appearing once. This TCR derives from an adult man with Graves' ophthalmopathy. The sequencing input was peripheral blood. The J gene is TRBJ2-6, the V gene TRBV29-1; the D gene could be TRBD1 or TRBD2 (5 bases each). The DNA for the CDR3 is TGCAGCGTCCCCTCCGGGGCCGGGGCCAACGTCCTGACTTTC. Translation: CSVPSGAGANVLTF.